The 5 T cell receptor beta chains below all came from one sample that was sequenced in a study of blood T cell repertoires in COVID-19. The data were produced by immunoSEQ multiplex PCR, yet TCRdb's version contains in-frame clones alone and is incomplete. The table shows approximately 200,000 clones, with around four fifths occurring only once. The sample consisted of peripheral blood. All receptors come from a woman aged 55-70 years who had recovered from COVID-19.

The chain links TRBV10-3 to TRBJ1-1; TRBD1 agrees at 7 bases. V lost 0 bases to trimming and J lost 4 bases; unmatched junction nucleotides: 2. CDR1 is ENHRY, CDR2 SYGVKD, per germline. The CDR3 is 14 residues long. In DNA form, the CDR3 reads TGTGCCATCAGTGAGTCCAGACAGGGCACTGAAGCTTTCTTT. As protein: CAISESRQGTEAFF.

This rearrangement joins TRBV18 to TRBJ1-1; no clear D. Trimming removed 0 bases from V and 1 base from J, with 6 bases in between. The CDR3 covers 14 residues. The germline V gene has CDR1 KGHSH and CDR2 LQKENI. CDR3 region: CASSPPSENTEAFF. The CDR3 DNA follows: TGTGCCAGCTCACCACCTTCAGAGAACACTGAAGCTTTCTTT.

The chain uses TRBV5-1 and TRBJ2-2, with 7 bases aligning to TRBD2. V was pared by 6 bases and J by 3 bases, with 14 bases of the junction left unmatched. The CDR3 has 17 amino acids. Germline V gene sequence: CDR1 SGHRS, CDR2 YFSETQ. Written as DNA, the CDR3 is TGCGCCAGCAACGGGGGAGCAGCGGGAATGGACACCGGGGAGCTGTTTTTT. Its protein product is CASNGGAAGMDTGELFF.

The V call is TRBV3-1 (or the pseudogene TRBV3-2), the J call TRBJ1-3; the D gene is possibly TRBD1 (5 bases). The CDR3 has 15 amino acids. The V and J ends lost 0 bases and 0 bases respectively, with 6 bases between them. The germline gives CDR1 LGHDT, CDR2 YNNKEL (reference sequence). CDR3 DNA: TGTGCCAGCAGCCAAGAGGGGCGCTCTGGAAACACCATATATTTT. This sequence encodes CASSQEGRSGNTIYF.

This rearrangement joins TRBV19 to TRBJ2-2, with 12 bases fitting TRBD2. V dropped 5 bases and J dropped 4; count of bases not matched to a gene: 2. CDR3 length: 15 amino acids. Germline V gene sequence: CDR1 LNHDA, CDR2 SQIVND (reference sequence). The CDR3 is CASSQLAGGTGELFF. The DNA of the CDR3 is TGTGCCAGTAGTCAACTAGCGGGGGGCACCGGGGAGCTGTTTTTT.